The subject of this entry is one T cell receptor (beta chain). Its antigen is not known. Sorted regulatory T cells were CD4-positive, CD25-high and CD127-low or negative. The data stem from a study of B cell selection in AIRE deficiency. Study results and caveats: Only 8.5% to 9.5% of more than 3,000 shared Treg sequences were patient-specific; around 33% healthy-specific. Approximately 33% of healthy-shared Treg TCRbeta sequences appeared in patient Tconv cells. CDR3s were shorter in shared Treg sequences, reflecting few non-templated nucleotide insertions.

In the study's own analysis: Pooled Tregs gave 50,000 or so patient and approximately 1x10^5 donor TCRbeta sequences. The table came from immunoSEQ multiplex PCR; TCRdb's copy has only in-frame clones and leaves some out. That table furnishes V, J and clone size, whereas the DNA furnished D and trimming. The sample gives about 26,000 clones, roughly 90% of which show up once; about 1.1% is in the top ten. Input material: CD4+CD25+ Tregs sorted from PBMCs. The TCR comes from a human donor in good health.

CDR3 sequence: CASSDRTYEQYF. The CDR3 DNA is TGTGCCAGCAGTGACAGAACCTACGAGCAGTACTTC. This sequence joins TRBV27 and TRBJ2-7, with TRBD1 as a possible D gene (5 bases). The CDR3 totals 12 residues. V shed 5 bases and J shed 2 bases, with 7 bases lying between them. Germline assignment: CDR1 MNHEY and CDR2 SMNVEV (reference sequence).